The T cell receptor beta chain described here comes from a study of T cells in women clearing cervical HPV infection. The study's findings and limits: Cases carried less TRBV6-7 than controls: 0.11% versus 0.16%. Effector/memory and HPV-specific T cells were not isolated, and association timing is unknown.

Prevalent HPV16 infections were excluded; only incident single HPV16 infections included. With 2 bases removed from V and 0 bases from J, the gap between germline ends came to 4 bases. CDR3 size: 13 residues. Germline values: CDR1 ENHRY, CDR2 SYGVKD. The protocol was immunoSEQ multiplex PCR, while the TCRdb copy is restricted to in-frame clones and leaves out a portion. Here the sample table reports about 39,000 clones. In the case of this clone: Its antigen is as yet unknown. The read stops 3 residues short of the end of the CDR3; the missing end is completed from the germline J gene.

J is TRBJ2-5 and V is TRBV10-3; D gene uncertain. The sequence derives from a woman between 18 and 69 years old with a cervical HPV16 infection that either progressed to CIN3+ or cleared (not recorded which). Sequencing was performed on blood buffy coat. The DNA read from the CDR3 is TGTGCCATCAGTGAGAGGGACCAAGAGACC. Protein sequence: CAISERDQET. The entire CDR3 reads CAISERDQETQYF.